This TCR beta chain appears in the sequencing data of a study of blood T cell repertoires in COVID-19. Study summary: Sample material is recorded as cDNA or gDNA derived from T cells, B-cell-depleted T cells, or PBMCs.

CDR1 and CDR2 (germline): SGHVS, FQNEAQ. With V trimmed by 5 bases and J by 9 bases, 6 bases remained unmatched. CDR3 length: 14 residues. In the authors' workflow: The authors estimated nucleated cell counts from reference gene primer amplification. TCRdb's copy holds only in-frame clones and misses some; the assay was immunoSEQ multiplex PCR. The V and J calls and the clone size are those of that table, but D and trimming were determined from the DNA. The sample holds 130,000 or so clones; 84% are singletons and the top ten take 12%. The V gene is TRBV7-8, the J gene TRBJ1-6, with 8 nucleotides matching TRBD1. The source is a woman aged 60 to 75 with acute or convalescent COVID-19. The specimen was peripheral blood. The CDR3 protein is CASSPTGGASPLHF. CDR3 nucleotide sequence: TGTGCCAGCAGCCCCACAGGGGGGGCTTCACCCCTCCACTTT.